Below are 2 T cell receptor beta chains sequenced from a single sample in a study of beta chain features in type 1 diabetes. The whole isolated RNA underwent reverse transcription, so sequencing captured expressed TCRB transcripts. Only in-frame clones appear in the TCRdb table, and some are missing; sequencing was by immunoSEQ multiplex PCR. Of just over 450,000 clones listed, approximately 28% are singletons. The sequenced sample was naive CD4+ T cells from blood. Receptors originate from a man younger than 35 in good health.

V is TRBV11-1 and J is TRBJ2-1; perhaps TRBD1 as D (5 bases). In germline, CDR1 is SGHAT, CDR2 FQDESV (reference sequence). The CDR3 is 14 amino acids. The germline V and J ends were trimmed by 2 bases and 8 bases, with 13 bases remaining between them. The CDR3 DNA reads as TGTGCCAGCAGCTTAAGTCCCAGGGTCCATGAGCAGTTCTTC. Encoded protein: CASSLSPRVHEQFF. The whole variable domain, remainder taken from reference TRBV11-1 and TRBJ2-1, is EAEVAQSPRYKITEKSQAVAFWCDPISGHATLYWYRQILGQGPELLVQFQDESVVDDSQLPKDRFSAERLKGVDSTLKIQPAELGDSAMYLCASSLSPRVHEQFFGPGTRLTVL.

This clone showed up just a few times. V and J are TRBV2 and TRBJ2-3, with a tentative D call TRBD2 (5 bases). CDR3 size: 13 residues. Germline V gene sequence: CDR1 SNHLY, CDR2 FYNNEI. Trimming removed 6 bases at V and 6 bases at J, with 13 bases between. CDR3 sequence reads: CASRNDASDTQYF. The CDR3 nucleotides read TGTGCCAGCAGGAATGATGCTAGCGATACGCAGTATTTT.